Listed below are T cell receptor beta chains from one sample, sequenced in a study of cytotoxic CD8 clonotypes in ibrutinib-treated CLL. Data came from immunoSEQ multiplex PCR; TCRdb stores just in-frame clones and leaves some out. The sample shows approximately 26,000 clones, 65% to 90% of them seen only once. Material: PBMCs, obtained after 24 months of ibrutinib treatment. These receptors were taken from a human donor with chronic lymphocytic leukemia. Both conserved end residues are part of each CDR3. The D gene is left open where the match is weak. Not every row has a clone size; where given, it reads once, few, many or a size class.

V: TRBV5-1; D: NA; size: once; J: TRBJ2-3; CDR3: CASSQQGTDTQYF; DNA: TGCGCCAGCAGCCAGCAGGGTACAGATACGCAGTATTTT
V: TRBV6-6; D: NA; size: NA; J: TRBJ2-5; CDR3: CASSYTGGRETQYF; DNA: TGTGCCAGCAGTTACACGGGGGGCAGGGAGACCCAGTACTTC
V: TRBV18; D: TRBD2; size: once; J: TRBJ2-3; CDR3: CASSVGTSGGPTDTQYF; DNA: TGTGCCAGCTCGGTTGGGACTAGCGGGGGACCCACAGATACGCAGTATTTT
V: TRBV5-5; D: NA; size: NA; J: TRBJ2-5; CDR3: CASSLVGGILETQYF; DNA: TGTGCCAGCAGCTTGGTGGGGGGAATTCTGGAGACCCAGTACTTC
V: TRBV4-1; D: TRBD1; size: NA; J: TRBJ2-7; CDR3: CASSRQGERNEQYF; DNA: TGCGCCAGCAGCCGACAGGGGGAAAGGAACGAGCAGTACTTC
V: TRBV9; D: NA; size: NA; J: TRBJ2-2; CDR3: CASSVVMGELFF; DNA: TGTGCCAGCAGCGTAGTCATGGGGGAGCTGTTTTTT
V: TRBV5-5; D: TRBD2; size: NA; J: TRBJ2-7; CDR3: CASRLAGPYEQYF; DNA: TGTGCCAGCCGACTAGCGGGGCCCTACGAGCAGTACTTC
V: TRBV6-6; D: NA; size: NA; J: TRBJ2-5; CDR3: CASSYSRGVNQETQYF; DNA: TGTGCCAGCAGTTACTCCCGCGGGGTTAACCAAGAGACCCAGTACTTC
V: TRBV18; D: NA; size: NA; J: TRBJ1-6; CDR3: CASSSGTYNSPLHF; DNA: TGTGCCAGCTCATCCGGGACCTATAATTCACCCCTCCACTTT
V: TRBV9; D: NA; size: few; J: TRBJ2-7; CDR3: CASSVQGGGYEQYF; DNA: TGTGCCAGCAGCGTCCAGGGTGGCGGATACGAGCAGTACTTC
V: TRBV30; D: TRBD1; size: NA; J: TRBJ1-1; CDR3: CAWRRDSRFPEAFF; DNA: TGTGCCTGGAGGAGGGACAGCCGATTTCCTGAAGCTTTCTTT
V: TRBV7-3; D: NA; size: NA; J: TRBJ2-3; CDR3: CASSSPGSDTQYF; DNA: TGTGCCAGCAGCTCCCCTGGTAGCGATACGCAGTATTTT
V: TRBV2; D: NA; size: NA; J: TRBJ1-5; CDR3: CASLGGNQPQHF; DNA: TGTGCCAGCTTAGGGGGCAATCAGCCCCAGCATTTT
V: TRBV28; D: TRBD1; size: NA; J: TRBJ1-1; CDR3: CASSFYRGSTEAFF; DNA: TGTGCCAGCAGTTTTTACAGGGGGTCCACTGAAGCTTTCTTT
V: TRBV7-3; D: TRBD2; size: NA; J: TRBJ2-3; CDR3: CASSPVRGLAGGPRRDTQYF; DNA: TGTGCCAGCAGCCCGGTCCGGGGACTAGCGGGGGGGCCCCGCCGGGATACGCAGTATTTT
V: TRBV19; D: NA; size: NA; J: TRBJ2-7; CDR3: CASSIGGRGEQYF; DNA: TGTGCCAGTAGTATCGGGGGACGGGGCGAGCAGTACTTC
V: TRBV18; D: NA; size: NA; J: TRBJ1-3; CDR3: CASSPPKGPGNTIYF; DNA: TGTGCCAGCTCACCACCGAAAGGGCCCGGAAACACCATATATTTT
V: TRBV6-1; D: NA; size: NA; J: TRBJ1-1; CDR3: CASSEGTMSTEAFF; DNA: TGTGCCAGCAGTGAAGGCACCATGAGCACTGAAGCTTTCTTT
V: TRBV18; D: TRBD1; size: NA; J: TRBJ1-3; CDR3: CASSPLTGDSGNTIYF; DNA: TGTGCCAGCTCACCCCTAACAGGGGACTCTGGAAACACCATATATTTT
V: TRBV6-4; D: TRBD1; size: few; J: TRBJ1-2; CDR3: CASSRGQGAKGYTF; DNA: TGTGCCAGCAGCCGGGGACAGGGGGCGAAGGGCTACACCTTC
V: TRBV27; D: NA; size: NA; J: TRBJ2-7; CDR3: CASSLLPAGPYEQYF; DNA: TGTGCCAGCAGTTTATTACCGGCGGGGCCCTACGAGCAGTACTTC
V: TRBV29-1; D: NA; size: NA; J: TRBJ1-2; CDR3: CSAGIGGYTF; DNA: TGCAGCGCGGGAATTGGAGGCTACACCTTC
V: TRBV19; D: NA; size: NA; J: TRBJ2-2; CDR3: CASSIRTGELFF; DNA: TGTGCCAGTAGTATACGCACCGGGGAGCTGTTTTTT
V: TRBV5-1; D: TRBD1; size: NA; J: TRBJ1-2; CDR3: CASSLGTGDYYGYTF; DNA: TGCGCCAGCAGCTTGGGTACAGGGGATTACTATGGCTACACCTTC
V: TRBV7-9; D: NA; size: NA; J: TRBJ2-7; CDR3: CASSLAGKYEQYF; DNA: TGTGCCAGCAGCTTAGCGGGGAAATACGAGCAGTACTTC
V: TRBV28; D: NA; size: NA; J: TRBJ2-3; CDR3: CASSSAVGGATDTQYF; DNA: TGTGCCAGCAGTTCTGCAGTGGGGGGGGCAACAGATACGCAGTATTTT
V: TRBV7-2; D: NA; size: NA; J: TRBJ2-5; CDR3: CASSLVGDRQETQYF; DNA: TGTGCCAGCAGCTTAGTTGGGGACCGCCAAGAGACCCAGTACTTC
V: TRBV6-5; D: TRBD2; size: NA; J: TRBJ2-7; CDR3: CASKSSAGAYEQYF; DNA: TGTGCCAGCAAGTCCTCGGCGGGGGCCTACGAGCAGTACTTC
V: TRBV6-1; D: NA; size: once; J: TRBJ2-5; CDR3: CASSVGAQYF; DNA: TGTGCCAGCAGCGTAGGGGCCCAGTACTTC
V: TRBV11-3; D: TRBD2; size: NA; J: TRBJ2-1; CDR3: CASSSRTSGSYNEQFF; DNA: TGTGCCAGCAGCTCCCGGACTAGCGGGTCCTACAATGAGCAGTTCTTC
V: TRBV4-1; D: NA; size: NA; J: TRBJ2-3; CDR3: CASSQGSTDTQYF; DNA: TGCGCCAGCAGCCAAGGGAGCACAGATACGCAGTATTTT
V: TRBV19; D: NA; size: few; J: TRBJ1-3; CDR3: CASSVNLPGNTIYF; DNA: TGTGCCAGTAGTGTCAATCTGCCCGGAAACACCATATATTTT
V: TRBV4-2; D: NA; size: NA; J: TRBJ2-7; CDR3: CASSQGAVGEQYF; DNA: TGTGCCAGCAGCCAAGGCGCCGTAGGCGAGCAGTACTTC
V: TRBV7-2; D: NA; size: NA; J: TRBJ1-1; CDR3: CASSDTPGQIPIWDTEAFF; DNA: TGTGCCAGCAGCGATACTCCGGGCCAGATTCCGATTTGGGACACTGAAGCTTTCTTT
V: TRBV19; D: NA; size: NA; J: TRBJ2-7; CDR3: CASSYRGGRGVYEQYF; DNA: TGTGCCAGTTCATACCGCGGCGGCAGGGGGGTCTACGAGCAGTACTTC
V: TRBV19; D: NA; size: once; J: TRBJ2-2; CDR3: CASYRNTGELFF; DNA: TGTGCCAGTTACAGGAACACCGGGGAGCTGTTTTTT
V: TRBV4-1; D: NA; size: NA; J: TRBJ1-3; CDR3: CASSQDRASFSGNTIYF; DNA: TGCGCCAGCAGCCAAGATCGGGCCAGCTTCTCTGGAAACACCATATATTTT
V: TRBV19; D: NA; size: NA; J: TRBJ2-1; CDR3: CASSGPLATKGRIYNEQFF; DNA: TGTGCCAGTAGTGGACCTCTAGCGACCAAAGGCCGGATATACAATGAGCAGTTCTTC
V: TRBV7-6; D: NA; size: NA; J: TRBJ1-1; CDR3: CASSLSVGNTEAFF; DNA: TGTGCCAGCAGCTTATCGGTTGGGAACACTGAAGCTTTCTTT
V: TRBV11-3; D: TRBD2; size: NA; J: TRBJ2-3; CDR3: CASSLGRAAGGLTQYF; DNA: TGTGCCAGCAGCTTAGGGAGGGCAGCGGGGGGGCTTACGCAGTATTTT
V: TRBV5-4; D: NA; size: NA; J: TRBJ1-1; CDR3: CASSLKGTEAFF; DNA: TGTGCCAGCAGCTTGAAGGGAACTGAAGCTTTCTTT
V: TRBV7-2; D: NA; size: NA; J: TRBJ2-4; CDR3: CASSLGAENIQYF; DNA: TGTGCCAGCAGCTTGGGGGCCGAAAACATTCAGTACTTC
V: TRBV7-2; D: TRBD2; size: NA; J: TRBJ2-3; CDR3: CASSRRMGGADTQYF; DNA: TGTGCCAGCAGCCGCAGAATGGGGGGGGCAGATACGCAGTATTTT
V: TRBV6-1; D: NA; size: few; J: TRBJ1-6; CDR3: CASSGGQTSYNSPLHF; DNA: TGTGCCAGCAGTGGGGGACAAACCTCCTATAATTCACCCCTCCACTTT
V: TRBV6-6; D: NA; size: NA; J: TRBJ2-7; CDR3: CASSWQGGSYEQYF; DNA: TGTGCCAGCAGTTGGCAGGGGGGCTCCTACGAGCAGTACTTC
V: TRBV30; D: NA; size: NA; J: TRBJ2-7; CDR3: CAWSGDTYEQYF; DNA: TGTGCCTGGAGCGGGGACACCTACGAGCAGTACTTC
V: TRBV18; D: TRBD1; size: NA; J: TRBJ1-2; CDR3: CASSPDAGGVYGYTF; DNA: TGTGCCAGCTCACCAGATGCAGGGGGCGTCTATGGCTACACCTTC
V: TRBV28; D: NA; size: once; J: TRBJ1-2; CDR3: CASTSASLYGYTF; DNA: TGTGCCAGCACTTCCGCCAGCCTCTATGGCTACACCTTC
V: TRBV28; D: TRBD2; size: NA; J: TRBJ2-5; CDR3: CASSLGGRAQETQYF; DNA: TGTGCCAGCAGTTTGGGGGGGAGGGCACAAGAGACCCAGTACTTC
V: TRBV2; D: NA; size: NA; J: TRBJ1-5; CDR3: CASSDTPRGNQPQHF; DNA: TGTGCCAGCAGTGATACCCCACGGGGCAATCAGCCCCAGCATTTT
V: TRBV9; D: NA; size: NA; J: TRBJ2-3; CDR3: CASSVNLGGSTDTQYF; DNA: TGTGCCAGCAGCGTAAACCTTGGGGGGAGCACAGATACGCAGTATTTT
V: TRBV19; D: TRBD1; size: once; J: TRBJ2-7; CDR3: CASSRQGAGNEQYF; DNA: TGTGCCAGTAGCAGACAGGGGGCAGGGAACGAGCAGTACTTC
V: TRBV28; D: NA; size: NA; J: TRBJ1-4; CDR3: CASSLLRGGEKLFF; DNA: TGTGCCAGCAGTTTGCTCCGAGGTGGTGAAAAACTGTTTTTT
V: TRBV6-1; D: NA; size: NA; J: TRBJ2-1; CDR3: CASSTVGVEFF; DNA: TGTGCCAGCAGTACCGTGGGAGTTGAGTTCTTC
V: TRBV5-1; D: NA; size: NA; J: TRBJ1-6; CDR3: CASSLAGLGSPLHF; DNA: TGCGCCAGCAGCTTGGCGGGGTTGGGTTCACCCCTCCACTTT
V: TRBV6-1; D: TRBD1; size: NA; J: TRBJ1-2; CDR3: CASSEEGQGVSGYTF; DNA: TGTGCCAGCAGTGAAGAGGGGCAGGGGGTCTCTGGCTACACCTTC
V: TRBV5-8; D: TRBD1; size: NA; J: TRBJ1-2; CDR3: CASSLAGTGFGYTF; DNA: TGTGCCAGCAGCTTGGCCGGGACAGGGTTTGGCTACACCTTC